This TCR beta chain appears in the sequencing data of a study of blood T cell repertoires in COVID-19. Across the whole study: PBMCs, B-cell-depleted T cells, or T cells provided the cDNA or gDNA that made up the material.

Assay: immunoSEQ multiplex PCR; the TCRdb copy retains only in-frame clones and omits some. This table has under 200,000 clones, roughly 91% appearing once. The CDR3 runs to 16 residues. CDR1 SGHTA and CDR2 FQGNSA come from the germline V gene. The V segment lost 3 bases and the J segment 4 bases; nucleotides outside the gene matches: 6. Seattle's cohort entered during active infection and was followed longitudinally. The sequence was collected from a man aged 18 to 29 with COVID-19, enrolled during active disease. J is TRBJ2-7 and V is TRBV7-2; 13 bases map to TRBD2. Sequences were obtained from peripheral blood. The CDR3 DNA sequence: TGTGCCAGCAGCTTTGCCGGGACTAGCGGGAAATACGAGCAGTACTTC. It codes for CASSFAGTSGKYEQYF.